These T cell receptor beta chains were read from a single sample in a study of blood T cell repertoires in COVID-19. Assay used: immunoSEQ multiplex PCR; TCRdb lists only in-frame clones, some missing. The sample includes about 170,000 clones, around four fifths seen only once; the top ten take around 2.7%. The specimen was peripheral blood. Receptors were obtained from a woman aged 80 or over with COVID-19, enrolled during active disease. Both conserved end residues are part of each CDR3. The D gene is left open where the match is weak. The size field is filled for only some rows; it gives once, few, many or a size class.

TRBJ2-1 | . | TRBD2 | TRBV27 | TGTGCCAGCACCGCCCCGGGACTAGGGTACAATGAGCAGTTCTTC | CASTAPGLGYNEQFF
TRBJ2-3 | . | . | TRBV10-3 | TGTGCCATCAGAGTAGGCGGGGCTTTTAGCACAGATACGCAGTATTTT | CAIRVGGAFSTDTQYF
TRBJ1-2 | . | . | TRBV5-4 | TGTGCCAGCAGCTTGGGGGGCCAGGGCCAGGTTGGCTACACCTTC | CASSLGGQGQVGYTF
TRBJ1-6 | . | . | TRBV5-4 | TGTGCCAGCAGCTTCCGGGACATTAATTCACCCCTCCACTTT | CASSFRDINSPLHF
TRBJ2-2 | . | . | TRBV5-1 | TGCGCCAGCAGCTTGAGTACCGGGTTGGCCGGGGAGCTGTTTTTT | CASSLSTGLAGELFF
TRBJ1-4 | . | TRBD1 | TRBV4-3 | TGCGCCAGCAGCCCACAGGGGGCGGGTGAAAAACTGTTTTTT | CASSPQGAGEKLFF
TRBJ1-2 | . | . | TRBV4-2 | TGTGCCAGCAGCCAAGTTCAAAACGCCCAGGCGCGCTACACCTTC | CASSQVQNAQARYTF
TRBJ2-3 | . | . | TRBV2 | TGTGCCAGCAGTCGGGTCCTCGCGAATACGCAGTATTTT | CASSRVLANTQYF
TRBJ2-5 | few | . | TRBV20-1 | TGCAGTGCTAGTAACTACCAAGAGACCCAGTACTTC | CSASNYQETQYF
TRBJ2-7 | . | TRBD2 | TRBV5-5 | TGTGCCAGCAGCTTGGTAGCGGGAGGGCCCTACGAGCAGTACTTC | CASSLVAGGPYEQYF
TRBJ2-7 | many | TRBD1 | TRBV6-6 | TGTGCCAGCAGGGCTCCGGGACAGGCGGCTAGAGAGCAGTACTTC | CASRAPGQAAREQYF
TRBJ1-3 | few | TRBD1 | TRBV18 | TGTGCCAGCTCAAGGGACAGGGGGAACTCTGGAAACACCATATATTTT | CASSRDRGNSGNTIYF
TRBJ1-6 | . | TRBD1 | TRBV28 | TGTGCCAGCAGTCACCCCAGGGGGCGGAATTCACCCCTCCACTTT | CASSHPRGRNSPLHF
TRBJ1-1 | . | . | TRBV5-1 | TGCGCCAGCAGCGACCCGGGGGGGGCTGAAGCTTTCTTT | CASSDPGGAEAFF
TRBJ2-4 | . | TRBD1 | TRBV5-1 | TGCGCCAGCAGCGACGTTGGACAGGGACAAAACATTCAGTACTTC | CASSDVGQGQNIQYF
TRBJ2-2 | . | . | TRBV7-3 | TGTGCCAGCACCGCGATAGCGAACACCGGGGAGCTGTTTTTT | CASTAIANTGELFF
TRBJ2-1 | once | . | TRBV7-2 | TGTGCCAGCAGCTTTGGACTGTACAATGAGCAGTTCTTC | CASSFGLYNEQFF
TRBJ2-7 | . | TRBD2 | TRBV7-6 | TGTGCCAGCAGCGTTAGCGGGAGTCCCACCTACGAGCAGTACTTC | CASSVSGSPTYEQYF
TRBJ2-7 | . | TRBD2 | TRBV18 | TGTGCCAGCTCACCATCAACTAGCGGGACACACGAGCAGTACTTC | CASSPSTSGTHEQYF
TRBJ2-1 | . | TRBD2 | TRBV18 | TGTGCCAGCTCATCGGGACTAGCGGGAAGGGAGCAGTTCTTC | CASSSGLAGREQFF
TRBJ1-1 | . | . | TRBV5-1 | TGCGCCAGCAGCCGGGGAGGGTCTGCTGAAGCTTTCTTT | CASSRGGSAEAFF
TRBJ2-1 | . | . | TRBV27 | TGTGCCAGCAGTCCGTCTAGAGCCCGCACCTACAATGAGCAGTTCTTC | CASSPSRARTYNEQFF
TRBJ1-1 | . | TRBD1 | TRBV10-3 | TGTGCCACCCGACAGGGGAGAGACACTGAAGCTTTCTTT | CATRQGRDTEAFF
TRBJ2-1 | . | . | TRBV29-1 | TGCAGCGTTGAAGGGGGGCGGAGTCTGTTCTTC | CSVEGGRSLFF
TRBJ2-3 | . | . | TRBV29-1 | TGCAGTGGCCTCGGGGGAGATACGCAGTATTTT | CSGLGGDTQYF
TRBJ2-1 | . | TRBD2 | TRBV5-1 | TGCGCCAGCTATATCGGGACTAGCGAGAGTGAGCAGTTCTTC | CASYIGTSESEQFF
TRBJ2-2 | . | TRBD1 | TRBV5-6 | TGTGCCAGCAGCTTGAGGGACAGGGTCTTGAACACCGGGGAGCTGTTTTTT | CASSLRDRVLNTGELFF
TRBJ2-7 | . | TRBD1 | TRBV10-3 | TGTGCCATCAGGGCCGGGACAGGGGGCGAGCAGTACTTC | CAIRAGTGGEQYF
TRBJ2-3 | once | . | TRBV6-5 | TGTGCCAGCAGCCGCGGATGGACAGATACGCAGTATTTT | CASSRGWTDTQYF
TRBJ2-7 | . | TRBD1 | TRBV5-4 | TGTGCCAGCAGCTTGGATTTTCAGGGGGCCCACGAGCAGTACTTC | CASSLDFQGAHEQYF
TRBJ2-1 | . | TRBD2 | TRBV10-2 | TGCGCCAGCAGTGAGTCCCCCCACGGACTAGCGAGGGGGGGGAATGAGCAGTTCTTC | CASSESPHGLARGGNEQFF
TRBJ2-3 | . | TRBD1 | TRBV4-1 | TGCGCCAGCAGCCAAGAGATTGGTCGAAGGGGGCGCGGAGATACGCAGTATTTT | CASSQEIGRRGRGDTQYF
TRBJ2-1 | . | . | TRBV5-4 | TGTGCCAGCAGCTCTCTTTACAATGAGCAGTTCTTC | CASSSLYNEQFF
TRBJ2-7 | . | TRBD2 | TRBV10-3 | TGTGCCATCAGTGCCCGACTAGCGGGGCCCTACGAGCAGTACTTC | CAISARLAGPYEQYF
TRBJ2-3 | . | TRBD1 | TRBV6-5 | TGTGCCAGCAGCACCGGGACAGCCACAGATACGCAGTATTTT | CASSTGTATDTQYF
TRBJ2-5 | . | TRBD1 | TRBV18 | TGTGCCAGCTCACCATATCTACAGGGGGCAGTTGGGGAGACCCAGTACTTC | CASSPYLQGAVGETQYF
TRBJ2-3 | . | . | TRBV24-1 | TGTGCCACCAGTGATTTGTTCGGCGGAACAGATACGCAGTATTTT | CATSDLFGGTDTQYF
TRBJ2-7 | . | TRBD2 | TRBV19 | TGTGCCAGTAGTACAGGACTAGCGGGAGAGGGCGAGCAGTACTTC | CASSTGLAGEGEQYF
TRBJ2-1 | . | . | TRBV7-9 | TGTGCCAGCAGCGACCACAGGGGGGGCGATGAGCAGTTCTTC | CASSDHRGGDEQFF
TRBJ2-5 | . | TRBD2 | TRBV10-3 | TGTGCCATCAGTGACCTAGCGGGCTCCACCCAGTACTTC | CAISDLAGSTQYF
TRBJ2-2 | . | . | TRBV7-9 | TGTGCCAGCAGCTTAAACGGGGGACGCACCGGGGAGCTGTTTTTT | CASSLNGGRTGELFF
TRBJ2-7 | once | . | TRBV5-1 | TGCGCCAGCAGCTTGTATTGGGGCAGCTCTATTTCCTACGAGCAGTACTTC | CASSLYWGSSISYEQYF
TRBJ1-1 | . | TRBD1 | TRBV5-6 | TGTGCCAGCAGCGGAGTACGACAGGGAAACACTGAAGCTTTCTTT | CASSGVRQGNTEAFF
TRBJ2-1 | . | . | TRBV27 | TGTGCCAGCAGTTTAAACACCTACAATGAGCAGTTCTTC | CASSLNTYNEQFF
TRBJ2-2 | . | TRBD1 | TRBV5-6 | TGTGCCAGCAGCGACAGGACAGGGTGGCACACCGGGGAGCTGTTTTTT | CASSDRTGWHTGELFF
TRBJ1-2 | . | . | TRBV10-3 | TGTGCCATCAGTGAGTCACCCGGGGGTCTAGGCGGCTACACCTTC | CAISESPGGLGGYTF
TRBJ2-5 | . | . | TRBV5-1 | TGCGCCAGCAGCGTCCTAGTTGGAGAGACCCAGTACTTC | CASSVLVGETQYF
TRBJ2-2 | . | TRBD2 | TRBV3-1/TRBV3-2 | TGTGCCAGCAGCCCTACTGGCGGGGGGTACCGGGAGCTGTTTTTT | CASSPTGGGYRELFF
TRBJ1-2 | . | TRBD1 | TRBV27 | TGTGCCAGCAGTTTAGGGGACAGGGGTGGCTACACCTTC | CASSLGDRGGYTF
TRBJ1-2 | . | . | TRBV5-1 | TGCGCCAGCAGCTCGGGGGACCGAACATACTATGGCTACACCTTC | CASSSGDRTYYGYTF
TRBJ2-1 | . | . | TRBV18 | TGTGCCAGCTCACCCCAGGGGCAGGGGGGTAATGAGCAGTTCTTC | CASSPQGQGGNEQFF
TRBJ2-6 | . | . | TRBV5-1 | TGCGCCAGCAGGAAGGACTTGGCGGGGGCCAACGTCCTGACTTTC | CASRKDLAGANVLTF
TRBJ2-3 | . | TRBD2 | TRBV4-2 | TGTGCCAGCAGCCAACGACTAGCGGGGGGCACAGATACGCAGTATTTT | CASSQRLAGGTDTQYF
TRBJ1-1 | . | . | TRBV19 | TGTGCCAGTAGTGGGCTGTTGAACACTGAAGCTTTCTTT | CASSGLLNTEAFF
TRBJ1-6 | . | TRBD1 | TRBV2 | TGTGCCAGCAGTGGTACAGGGGGCTCTAATTCACCCCTCCACTTT | CASSGTGGSNSPLHF
TRBJ2-3 | . | . | TRBV30 | TGTGCCTGGAGTGTACGAAGGGCAGGGACAGATACGCAGTATTTT | CAWSVRRAGTDTQYF
TRBJ2-1 | . | TRBD2 | TRBV4-3 | TGCGCCAGCAGCCTCAGGCCGGGACTAGCGTTCAATGAGCAGTTCTTC | CASSLRPGLAFNEQFF
TRBJ2-3 | . | TRBD2 | TRBV6-6 | TGTGCCAGCATCCAAGCGGGGGCACTTAGCACAGATACGCAGTATTTT | CASIQAGALSTDTQYF
TRBJ1-2 | . | . | TRBV5-1 | TGCGCCAGCAGCTTGGACAGGGAGGGCTACACCTTC | CASSLDREGYTF